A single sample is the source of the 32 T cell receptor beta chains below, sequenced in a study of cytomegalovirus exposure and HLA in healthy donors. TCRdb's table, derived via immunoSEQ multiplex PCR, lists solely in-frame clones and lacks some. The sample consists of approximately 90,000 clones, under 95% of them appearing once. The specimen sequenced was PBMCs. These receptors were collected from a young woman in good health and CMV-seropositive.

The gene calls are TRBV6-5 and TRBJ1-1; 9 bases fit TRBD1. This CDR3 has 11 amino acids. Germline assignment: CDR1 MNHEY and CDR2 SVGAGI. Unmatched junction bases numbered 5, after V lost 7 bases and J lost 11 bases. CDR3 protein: CASTEGQGAFF. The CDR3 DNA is TGTGCCAGCACCGAAGGACAGGGGGCTTTCTTT.

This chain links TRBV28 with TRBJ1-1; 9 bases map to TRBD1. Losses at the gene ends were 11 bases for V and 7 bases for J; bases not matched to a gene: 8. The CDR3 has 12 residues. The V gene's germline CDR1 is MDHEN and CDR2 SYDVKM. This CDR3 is CAVDRGGIEAFF. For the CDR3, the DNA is TGTGCCGTCGACAGGGGGGGGATTGAAGCTTTCTTT.

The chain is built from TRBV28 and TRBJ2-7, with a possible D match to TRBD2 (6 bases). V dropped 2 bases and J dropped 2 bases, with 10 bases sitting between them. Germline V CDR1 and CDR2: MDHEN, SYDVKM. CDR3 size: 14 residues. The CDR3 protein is CASSLGEVTYEQYF. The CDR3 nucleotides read TGTGCCAGCAGTTTAGGGGAGGTTACCTACGAGCAGTACTTC.

CDR3 nucleotide sequence: TGTGCCAGCAGCTTAGGGACAGTCGGAAACACCATATATTTT. This sequence encodes CASSLGTVGNTIYF. The chain uses TRBV7-2 and TRBJ1-3; tentatively, D is TRBD1 (6 bases). This CDR3 has 14 amino acids. Trimming removed 1 base at V and 4 bases at J, with 8 bases between. CDR1 and CDR2 from the germline V gene are SGHTA and FQGNSA.

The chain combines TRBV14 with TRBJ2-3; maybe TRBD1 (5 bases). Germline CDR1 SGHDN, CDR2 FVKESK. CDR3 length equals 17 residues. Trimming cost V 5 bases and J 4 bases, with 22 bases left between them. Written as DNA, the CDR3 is TGTGCCAGCAGCTCACGGACATTTTCTCATGTCCCAGATACGCAGTATTTT. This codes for CASSSRTFSHVPDTQYF.

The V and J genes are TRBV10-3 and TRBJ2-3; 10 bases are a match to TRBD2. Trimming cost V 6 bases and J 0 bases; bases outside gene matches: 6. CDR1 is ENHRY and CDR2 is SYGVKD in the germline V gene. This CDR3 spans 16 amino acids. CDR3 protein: CAIRGTSALSTDTQYF. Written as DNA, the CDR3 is TGTGCCATCAGGGGGACTAGCGCACTGAGCACAGATACGCAGTATTTT.

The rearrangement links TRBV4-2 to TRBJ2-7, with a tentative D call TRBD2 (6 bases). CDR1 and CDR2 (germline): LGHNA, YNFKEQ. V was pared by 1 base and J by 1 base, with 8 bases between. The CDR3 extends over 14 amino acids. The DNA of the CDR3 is TGTGCCAGCAGCCAAGCGGCGGGGTCCTACGAGCAGTACTTC. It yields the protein CASSQAAGSYEQYF.

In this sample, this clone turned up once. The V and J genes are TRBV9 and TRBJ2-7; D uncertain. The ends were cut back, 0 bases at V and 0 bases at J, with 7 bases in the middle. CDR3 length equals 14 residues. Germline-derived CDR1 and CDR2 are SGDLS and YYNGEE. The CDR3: CASSVAAISYEQYF. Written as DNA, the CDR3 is TGTGCCAGCAGCGTAGCAGCGATCTCCTACGAGCAGTACTTC.

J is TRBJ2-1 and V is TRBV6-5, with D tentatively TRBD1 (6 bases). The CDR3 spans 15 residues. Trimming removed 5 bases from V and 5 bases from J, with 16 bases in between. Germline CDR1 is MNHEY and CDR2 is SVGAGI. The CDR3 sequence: CASSKPGHQNNEQFF. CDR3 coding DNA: TGTGCCAGCAGTAAGCCGGGACACCAAAACAATGAGCAGTTCTTC.

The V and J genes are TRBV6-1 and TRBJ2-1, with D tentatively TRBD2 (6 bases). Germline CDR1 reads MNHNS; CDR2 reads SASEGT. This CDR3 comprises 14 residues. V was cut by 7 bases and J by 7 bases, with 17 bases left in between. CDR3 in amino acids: CASTDPGTPNEQFF. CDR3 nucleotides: TGTGCCAGCACCGACCCCGGGACTCCTAATGAGCAGTTCTTC.

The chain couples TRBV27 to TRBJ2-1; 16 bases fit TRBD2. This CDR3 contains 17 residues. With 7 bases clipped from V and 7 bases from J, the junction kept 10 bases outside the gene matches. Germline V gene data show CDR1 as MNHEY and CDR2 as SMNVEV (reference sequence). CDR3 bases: TGTGCCAGCAACCCGGTAGGGACTAGCGGGAGGGTTAATGAGCAGTTCTTC. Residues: CASNPVGTSGRVNEQFF.

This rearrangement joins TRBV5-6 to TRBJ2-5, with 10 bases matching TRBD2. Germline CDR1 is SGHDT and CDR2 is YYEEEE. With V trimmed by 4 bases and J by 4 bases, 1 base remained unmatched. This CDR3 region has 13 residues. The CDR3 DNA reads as TGTGCCAGCAGCGCTAGCGGGAGAGAGACCCAGTACTTC. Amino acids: CASSASGRETQYF. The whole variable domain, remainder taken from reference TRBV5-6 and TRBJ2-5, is DAGVTQSPTHLIKTRGQQVTLRCSPKSGHDTVSWYQQALGQGPQFIFQYYEEEERQRGNFPDRFSGHQFPNYSSELNVNALLLGDSALYLCASSASGRETQYFGPGTRLLVL.

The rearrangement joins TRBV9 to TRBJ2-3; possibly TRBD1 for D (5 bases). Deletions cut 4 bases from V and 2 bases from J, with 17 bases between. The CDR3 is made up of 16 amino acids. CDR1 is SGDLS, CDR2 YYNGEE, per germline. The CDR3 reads CASSSIDSSYTDTQYF. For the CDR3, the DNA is TGTGCCAGCAGCTCAATAGACAGTTCTTACACAGATACGCAGTATTTT.

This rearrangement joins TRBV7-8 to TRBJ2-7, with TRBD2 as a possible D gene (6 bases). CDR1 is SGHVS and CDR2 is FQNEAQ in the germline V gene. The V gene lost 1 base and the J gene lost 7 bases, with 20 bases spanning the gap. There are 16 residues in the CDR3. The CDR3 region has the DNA TGTGCCAGCAGCTTAGTTCGTTTTGGGGGAGGAGGGGAGCAGTACTTC. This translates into CASSLVRFGGGGEQYF. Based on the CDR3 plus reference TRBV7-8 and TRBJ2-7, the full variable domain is GAGVSQSPRYKVAKRGQDVALRCDPISGHVSLFWYQQALGQGPEFLTYFQNEAQLDKSGLPSDRFFAERPEGSVSTLKIQRTQQEDSAVYLCASSLVRFGGGGEQYFGPGTRLTVT.

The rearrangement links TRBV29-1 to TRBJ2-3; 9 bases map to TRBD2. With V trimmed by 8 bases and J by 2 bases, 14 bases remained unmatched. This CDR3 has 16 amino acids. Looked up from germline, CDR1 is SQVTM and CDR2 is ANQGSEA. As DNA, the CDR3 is TGCAGCTCGACTAGCGGAGGGGGGGGGTTCACAGATACGCAGTATTTT. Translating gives CSSTSGGGGFTDTQYF.

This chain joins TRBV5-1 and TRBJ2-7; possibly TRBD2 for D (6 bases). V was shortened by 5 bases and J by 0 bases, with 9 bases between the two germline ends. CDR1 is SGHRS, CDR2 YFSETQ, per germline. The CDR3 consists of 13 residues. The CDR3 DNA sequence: TGCGCCAGCAGTAGCGGAAGCTCCTACGAGCAGTACTTC. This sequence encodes CASSSGSSYEQYF.

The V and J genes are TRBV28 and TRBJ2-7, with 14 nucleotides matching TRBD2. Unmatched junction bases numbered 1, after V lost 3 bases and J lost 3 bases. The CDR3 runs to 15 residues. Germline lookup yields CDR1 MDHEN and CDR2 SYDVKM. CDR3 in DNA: TGTGCCAGCAGTTTTGGGACTAGCGGGAGCTACGAGCAGTACTTC. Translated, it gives CASSFGTSGSYEQYF.

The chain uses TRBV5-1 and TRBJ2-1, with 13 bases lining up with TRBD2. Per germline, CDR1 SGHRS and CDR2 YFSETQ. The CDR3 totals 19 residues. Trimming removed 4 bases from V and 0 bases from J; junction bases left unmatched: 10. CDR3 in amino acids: CASSPGTSGTRRSYNEQFF. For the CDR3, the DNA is TGCGCCAGCAGCCCCGGGACTAGCGGGACTAGGCGCTCCTACAATGAGCAGTTCTTC.

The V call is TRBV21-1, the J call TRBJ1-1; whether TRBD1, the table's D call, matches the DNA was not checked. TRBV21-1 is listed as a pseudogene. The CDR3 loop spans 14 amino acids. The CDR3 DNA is TGTGCCAGCAGCAAAGGGTCGGACAGGGATGAAGCTTTCTTT. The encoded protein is CASSKGSDRDEAFF.

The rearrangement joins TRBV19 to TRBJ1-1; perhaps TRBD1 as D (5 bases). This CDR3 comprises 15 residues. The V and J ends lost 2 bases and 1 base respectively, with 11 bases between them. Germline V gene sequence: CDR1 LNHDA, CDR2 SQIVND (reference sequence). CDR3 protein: CASSIRQRKNTEAFF. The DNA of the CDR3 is TGTGCCAGTAGTATAAGACAGAGAAAGAACACTGAAGCTTTCTTT.

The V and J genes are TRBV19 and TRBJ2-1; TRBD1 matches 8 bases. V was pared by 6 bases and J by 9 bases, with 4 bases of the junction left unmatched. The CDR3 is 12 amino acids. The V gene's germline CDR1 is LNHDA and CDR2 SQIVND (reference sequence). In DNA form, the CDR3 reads TGTGCCAGTAGCTCAACAGGGGGTGAGCAGTTCTTC. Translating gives CASSSTGGEQFF.

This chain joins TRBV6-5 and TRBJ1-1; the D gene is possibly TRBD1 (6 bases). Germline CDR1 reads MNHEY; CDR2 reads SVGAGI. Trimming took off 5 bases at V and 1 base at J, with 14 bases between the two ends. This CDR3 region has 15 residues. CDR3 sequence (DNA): TGTGCCAGCAGTCAACGGGACACCCAGAACACTGAAGCTTTCTTT. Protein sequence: CASSQRDTQNTEAFF.

CDR3 in DNA: TGCGCCAGCAGCCAAGATCGGTACGGGACCGGGGAGCTGTTTTTT. As protein: CASSQDRYGTGELFF. V and J are TRBV4-1 and TRBJ2-2; D unclear. Deletions cut 0 bases from V and 5 bases from J, with 10 bases between. The CDR3 covers 15 residues. CDR1 is MGHRA and CDR2 is YSYEKL in the germline V gene.

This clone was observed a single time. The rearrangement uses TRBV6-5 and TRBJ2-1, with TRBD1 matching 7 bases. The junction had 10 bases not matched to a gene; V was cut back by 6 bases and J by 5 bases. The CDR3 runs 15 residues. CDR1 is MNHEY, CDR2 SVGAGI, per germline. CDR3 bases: TGTGCCAGCAGCCCCCGGGACAGTCCAAACAATGAGCAGTTCTTC. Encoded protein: CASSPRDSPNNEQFF.

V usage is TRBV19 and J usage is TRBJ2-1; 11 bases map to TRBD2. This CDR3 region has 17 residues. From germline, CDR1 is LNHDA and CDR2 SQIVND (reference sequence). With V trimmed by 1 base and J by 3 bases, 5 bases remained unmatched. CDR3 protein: CASSIVTSGSIYNEQFF. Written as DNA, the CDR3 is TGTGCCAGTAGTATAGTCACTAGCGGGAGTATCTACAATGAGCAGTTCTTC.

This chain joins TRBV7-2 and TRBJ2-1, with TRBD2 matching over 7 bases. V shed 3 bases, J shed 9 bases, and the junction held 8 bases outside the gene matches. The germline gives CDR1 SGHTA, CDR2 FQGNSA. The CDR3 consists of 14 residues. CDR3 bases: TGTGCCAGCAGCTTCCCGGGAGGTGATATTGAGCAGTTCTTC. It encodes CASSFPGGDIEQFF.

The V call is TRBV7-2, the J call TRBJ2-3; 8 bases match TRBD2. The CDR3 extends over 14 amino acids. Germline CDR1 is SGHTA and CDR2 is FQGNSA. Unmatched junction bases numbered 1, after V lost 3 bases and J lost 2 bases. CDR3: CASSFSGNTDTQYF. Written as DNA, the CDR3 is TGTGCCAGCAGCTTTAGCGGGAACACAGATACGCAGTATTTT.

CDR3 nucleotides: TGTGCCAGCAGCCGTAACGTTCCTAGAGGCAATGAGCAGTTCTTC. This encodes CASSRNVPRGNEQFF. The gene calls are TRBV7-2 and TRBJ2-1; D gene ambiguous. The CDR3 sequence is 15 residues long. Trimming pared 5 bases from V and 6 bases from J, leaving 17 bases between. Germline V gives CDR1 SGHTA, CDR2 FQGNSA. The full variable domain, in which reference TRBV7-2 and TRBJ2-1 provide the parts outside the CDR3, is GAGVSQSPSNKVTEKGKDVELRCDPISGHTALYWYRQSLGQGLEFLIYFQGNSAPDKSGLPSDRFSAERTGGSVSTLTIQRTQQEDSAVYLCASSRNVPRGNEQFFGPGTRLTVL.

The chain's CDR3 is CASSLPTGDAQYF. CDR3 nucleotide sequence: TGTGCCAGCAGCCTACCAACCGGGGATGCGCAGTACTTC. The J gene is TRBJ2-7, the V gene TRBV7-2; TRBD2 is a possible D gene (5 bases). V was trimmed by 5 bases and J by 9 bases, leaving 17 bases between them. The CDR3 has 13 residues. Germline assignment: CDR1 SGHTA and CDR2 FQGNSA.

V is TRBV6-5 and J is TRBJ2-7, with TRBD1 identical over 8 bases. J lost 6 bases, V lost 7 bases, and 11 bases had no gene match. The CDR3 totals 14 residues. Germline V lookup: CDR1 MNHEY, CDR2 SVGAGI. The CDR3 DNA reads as TGTGCCAGCACCCCCCCCGATGACAGGGGCGAGCAGTACTTC. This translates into CASTPPDDRGEQYF.

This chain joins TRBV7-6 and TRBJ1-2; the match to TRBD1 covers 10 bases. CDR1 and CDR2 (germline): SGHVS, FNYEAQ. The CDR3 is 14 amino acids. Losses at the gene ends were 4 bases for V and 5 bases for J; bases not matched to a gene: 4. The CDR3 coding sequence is TGTGCCAGCAGCTCCCGGGACAGGGGTTATGGCTACACCTTC. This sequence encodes CASSSRDRGYGYTF.

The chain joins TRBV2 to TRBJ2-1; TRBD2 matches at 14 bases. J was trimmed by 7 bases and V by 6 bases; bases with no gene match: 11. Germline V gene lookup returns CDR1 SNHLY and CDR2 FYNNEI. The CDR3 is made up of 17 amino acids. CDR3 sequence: CASSAPTSGRAWNEQFF. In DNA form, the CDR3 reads TGTGCCAGCAGCGCTCCGACTAGCGGGAGGGCTTGGAATGAGCAGTTCTTC.